Given below is one TCR beta chain in context. MiXCR, applied by TCRdb to the RT-PCR reads, yields one record per CDR3 protein. The data show some 960,000 distinct CDR3 sequences, more than 15% seen once. The data are from a study of patients and donors after allogeneic stem cell transplantation. The CDR3 totals 17 residues. CDR1 and CDR2 (germline): MNHEY, SVGAGI. Losses at the gene ends were 1 base for V and 4 bases for J; bases not matched to a gene: 9. Sequencing was done on a sample of blood, either unsorted or a sorted T cell fraction (not recorded which). This clonotype was obtained from a human donor who was either an allogeneic HSCT recipient or a stem cell or donor lymphocyte infusion donor (not recorded which). It is not recorded whose cells these are; they may come from a transplant donor. The rearrangement joins TRBV6-5 to TRBJ2-5; TRBD1 agrees at 10 bases. CDR3 in amino acids: CASSYLSRQGARETQYF. The CDR3 DNA follows: TGTGCCAGCAGTTACTTATCTCGACAGGGGGCGCGAGAGACCCAGTACTTC.